The T cell receptor beta chain under discussion was sequenced for a study of HIV-infected patients and healthy controls. Using its own MiXCR run on the 5' RACE reads, TCRdb lists one record per CDR3 protein. The sample holds approximately 64,000 distinct CDR3 sequences, roughly a fifth seen once. This clonotype was seen at least ten times. This CDR3 region has 14 residues. Germline values: CDR1 MNHEY, CDR2 SVGEGT. Trimming took 6 bases from V and 4 from J, leaving 15 bases between them. The clonotype originates from a human donor in good health. Sequenced input: CD4+ T cells from blood. V gene TRBV6-2 or TRBV6-3 combines with J gene TRBJ1-2; D is uncertain. The CDR3 sequence is CASSRPESRYGYTF. In DNA form, the CDR3 reads TGTGCCAGCAGCAGACCAGAGTCCCGCTATGGCTACACCTTC.